A selection of T cell receptor beta chains follows, all from one sample in a study of T-cell memory formation after mild COVID-19. MiXCR, run by TCRdb on the 5' RACE reads, gives a single entry per CDR3 protein. There are roughly 110,000 distinct CDR3 sequences in the sample; about 15% occur only once, and 39% lies in the top ten. The source material was PBMCs or a T cell subset sorted from them (not recorded which). Source of these receptors: a man between 18 and 35 years old who had mild COVID-19 (a few samples of this study predate the infection). Cell type and time point are not known. CDR3s include the opening cysteine and the closing phenylalanine or tryptophan. The D gene is left open where the match is weak. Size is stated for part of the rows, as once, few or many counts, or as a class when the clone is expanded.

d_call	clone_size	v_call	j_call	cdr3_nt	cdr3_aa
NA	few	TRBV9	TRBJ1-2	TGTGCCAGCAATACTGCCGAGGGCTACACCTTC	CASNTAEGYTF
NA	few	TRBV28	TRBJ2-5	TGTGCCAGCAGTTTATGGGCCAACTCTAACTATCAAGAGACCCAGTACTTC	CASSLWANSNYQETQYF
TRBD1	NA	TRBV11-3	TRBJ2-1	TGTGCCAGCAGCTTAGAGAGGGGGCGTAGTAATGAGCAGTTCTTC	CASSLERGRSNEQFF
NA	NA	TRBV28	TRBJ1-2	TGTGCCAGCAGTCCCCCTGGACAGTCCAATGGCTACACCTTC	CASSPPGQSNGYTF
NA	NA	TRBV3-1	TRBJ1-5	TGTGCCAGCAGCCAAGGCGCAGCTAGCAATCAGCCCCAGCATTTT	CASSQGAASNQPQHF
NA	few	TRBV4-1	TRBJ2-5	TGCGCCAGCAGCTCGCTAAATCTCCAGGGTTCTGGAGAGACCCAGTACTTC	CASSSLNLQGSGETQYF
NA	NA	TRBV27	TRBJ2-4	TGTGCCAGCAGTTTGGAAGGACATGGAAACATTCAGTACTTC	CASSLEGHGNIQYF
NA	NA	TRBV12-3/TRBV12-4	TRBJ2-7	TGTGCCAGCAGTTTACCTGGGGACTACGAGCAGTACTTC	CASSLPGDYEQYF
NA	few	TRBV7-3	TRBJ2-6	TGTGCCAGCAGCTTAATTGGGGTATCTGGGGCCAACGTCCTGACTTTC	CASSLIGVSGANVLTF
TRBD1	NA	TRBV28	TRBJ1-1	TGTGCCAGCAGTTATGTCACAGGGGACACTGAAGCTTTCTTT	CASSYVTGDTEAFF
NA	NA	TRBV6-6	TRBJ1-5	TGTGCCAGCAGACACCAGACAGGAACCTTCAATCAGCCCCAGCATTTT	CASRHQTGTFNQPQHF
NA	few	TRBV5-1	TRBJ1-5	TGCGCCAGCCGCGGGGCAGGGGCCAATCAGCCCCAGCATTTT	CASRGAGANQPQHF
TRBD1	few	TRBV7-2	TRBJ1-1	TGTGCCAGCAGCCCCCGGACAGGGGGCCTCACTGAAGCTTTCTTT	CASSPRTGGLTEAFF
NA	many	TRBV15	TRBJ1-2	TGTGCCACCAGCAGAGCAGGTCGCGGCTATGGCTACACCTTC	CATSRAGRGYGYTF
NA	NA	TRBV20-1	TRBJ1-1	TGCGGGGGACTGGAGCACACTGAAGCTTTCTTT	CGGLEHTEAFF
TRBD2	NA	TRBV7-6	TRBJ2-5	TGTGCCAGCAGCTTAGCGCTGCTAGCGGGGGGGTACCAAGAGACCCAGTACTTC	CASSLALLAGGYQETQYF
TRBD2	NA	TRBV7-9	TRBJ2-1	TGTGCCAGCACCAGGCTAGCGGGAGTTCATGAGCAGTTCTTC	CASTRLAGVHEQFF
NA	few	TRBV4-1	TRBJ2-7	TGCGCCAGCAGCCTTTACAGGCAATCCTACGAGCAGTACTTC	CASSLYRQSYEQYF
NA	many	TRBV4-3	TRBJ2-5	TGCGCCAGCAGCCCGGGACCGTCAAAAGAGACCCAGTACTTC	CASSPGPSKETQYF
NA	NA	TRBV7-8	TRBJ2-5	TGTGCCAGCAGCTCAGCCTCCCTGAATGCCCAGTACTTC	CASSSASLNAQYF
NA	few	TRBV4-2	TRBJ2-7	TGTGCCAGCAGCCAAGAGCTAGCCGGCTTTTACTACGAGCAGTACTTC	CASSQELAGFYYEQYF
NA	few	TRBV5-1	TRBJ2-5	TGCGCCAGCTCCCCGAGGGGGGGCCCCCAAGAGACCCAGTACTTC	CASSPRGGPQETQYF
TRBD2	NA	TRBV29-1	TRBJ2-1	TGCAGCGTTGGACTAGCGGGGGTCCCGGAGCAGTTCTTC	CSVGLAGVPEQFF
TRBD2	many	TRBV6-1	TRBJ2-1	TGTGCCAGCAGTGAAGAAGGCGGGGGCTACAATGAGCAGTTCTTC	CASSEEGGGYNEQFF
NA	few	TRBV4-3	TRBJ2-2	TGCGCCAGCAGCCAAGATCTTAAGAGGAGGAACACCGGGGAGCTGTTTTTT	CASSQDLKRRNTGELFF
TRBD2	NA	TRBV6-2/TRBV6-3	TRBJ2-5	TGTGCCAGCTCTGGAGCTAGCGGGGTGTACCAAGAGACCCAGTACTTC	CASSGASGVYQETQYF
TRBD1	NA	TRBV7-9	TRBJ2-7	TGTGCCAGCAGCTCCAATTCCGGGACAGGGCGCTCCTACGAGCAGTACTTC	CASSSNSGTGRSYEQYF
NA	many	TRBV7-9	TRBJ2-1	TGTGCCAGCAGCTTAGTGGAAAGCTCCTACAATGAGCAGTTCTTC	CASSLVESSYNEQFF
TRBD1	few	TRBV7-2	TRBJ1-6	TGTGCCAGCAGCGCAAGACAGGGGGACCGGAATTCACCCCTCCACTTT	CASSARQGDRNSPLHF
TRBD2	once	TRBV12-3/TRBV12-4	TRBJ2-1	TGTGCCAGCAGTTTCCCCCGGGAGGGGAGGCCTTTCGGTGAGCAGTTCTTC	CASSFPREGRPFGEQFF
NA	NA	TRBV7-2	TRBJ2-5	TGTGCCAGCAGCATTCCCCCCTATGAGACCCAGTACTTC	CASSIPPYETQYF
NA	NA	TRBV12-3/TRBV12-4	TRBJ1-1	TGTGCCAGCAGTCGGACGGAGGTCGGGACTGAAGCTTTCTTT	CASSRTEVGTEAFF
TRBD2	few	TRBV7-9	TRBJ2-3	TGTGCCAGCAGCGGACCTAAGCGGGGGTCTCCAGATACGCAGTATTTT	CASSGPKRGSPDTQYF
NA	few	TRBV2	TRBJ2-7	NA	CASSTSRGASYEQYF
NA	many	TRBV12-3/TRBV12-4	TRBJ2-1	TGTGCCAGCAGTTCAGGGAAGGGTCGGAATGAGCAGTTCTTC	CASSSGKGRNEQFF
NA	few	TRBV7-9	TRBJ2-5	TGTGCCAGCAGCTTAGCGGCCCCGTGGGGGACCCAGTACTTC	CASSLAAPWGTQYF
NA	NA	TRBV2	TRBJ1-4	TGTGCCAGCAGTGCCACACCTGACAACGCGGGGCTGATGTTTTTT	CASSATPDNAGLMFF
TRBD2	NA	TRBV19	TRBJ2-1	TGTGCCACCGGACTAGCTGCCAATGAGCAGTTCTTC	CATGLAANEQFF
TRBD2	NA	TRBV10-3	TRBJ2-2	TGTGCCATCAGTGAGTCTGGTAGCGGGGGGCCCGGCGGGGAGCTGTTTTTT	CAISESGSGGPGGELFF
NA	NA	TRBV19	TRBJ2-7	TGTGCCAGTAGTGCTGCGGGCAGGGGCTACGAGCAGTACTTC	CASSAAGRGYEQYF
NA	NA	TRBV29-1	TRBJ2-5	TGCAGCGTTGAAGATAATGGGCAGGGGTATCAAGAGACCCAGTACTTC	CSVEDNGQGYQETQYF
TRBD1	NA	TRBV12-5	TRBJ1-1	TGTGCTAGTGGTTTCACAGGGGGCCCGAACACTGAAGCTTTCTTT	CASGFTGGPNTEAFF
NA	NA	TRBV7-2	TRBJ2-5	TGTGCCAGCAGCTTGTTTGGCGGATCCCAAGAGACCCAGTACTTC	CASSLFGGSQETQYF
NA	NA	TRBV7-9	TRBJ1-5	TGTGCCAGCAGCTCCACCGAGGTGGGATATAGCAATCAGCCCCAGCATTTT	CASSSTEVGYSNQPQHF
TRBD1	few	TRBV12-5	TRBJ2-5	TGTGCTAGTGGCCTACAGGGGTTGGGGAAAGAGACCCAGTACTTC	CASGLQGLGKETQYF
NA	few	TRBV11-3	TRBJ2-5	TGTGCCAGCAGCTTAGCCCCCCGGGAGACCCAGTACTTC	CASSLAPRETQYF
NA	NA	TRBV27	TRBJ1-5	TGTGCCAGCCGAATAGGGACCGAAGGCAATCAGCCCCAGCATTTT	CASRIGTEGNQPQHF
NA	few	TRBV4-1	TRBJ2-7	TGCGCCAGCAGCCCTACTAGGGCCTTCGAGCAGTACTTC	CASSPTRAFEQYF
TRBD1	NA	TRBV6-6	TRBJ2-7	TGTGCCAGCACCGGACAGGGCTACGAGCAGTACTTC	CASTGQGYEQYF
TRBD1	NA	TRBV4-3	TRBJ2-5	TGCGCCAGCAGCCAAGAGGACCGGGACAGGGGGTTTGAGACCCAGTACTTC	CASSQEDRDRGFETQYF
NA	NA	TRBV30	TRBJ1-1	TGTGCCTGGGGACTCGCAGGTCTAGGAGCTTTCTTT	CAWGLAGLGAFF
NA	few	TRBV24-1	TRBJ2-1	TGTGCCACCAGTGATTTGCTGGGGACGGATGAGCAGTTCTTC	CATSDLLGTDEQFF
NA	NA	TRBV20-1	TRBJ1-1	TGCAGTGCTAGAGGTCTAGGGAACACTGAAGCTTTCTTT	CSARGLGNTEAFF